The 7 T cell receptor beta chains presented below share a single source sample, sequenced in a study of cytomegalovirus exposure and HLA in healthy donors. Use of 60 Vbeta and 13 Jbeta primers characterized the PCR. Profiled with immunoSEQ multiplex PCR; TCRdb holds only in-frame clones, not every one. Among approximately 190,000 clones listed, roughly 87% were seen once. Sequenced: PBMCs. These receptors were taken from a boy under 10 years old in good health and CMV-seronegative.

The chain employs TRBV5-4 and TRBJ1-2; TRBD1 matches at 12 bases. Per the germline V gene, CDR1 is SGHNT and CDR2 is YYREEE (reference sequence). Trimming removed 3 bases from V and 7 bases from J; junction bases left unmatched: 13. CDR3 length: 17 residues. CDR3 in amino acids: CASSSPGQGARVGGYTF. The CDR3 DNA is TGTGCCAGCAGCTCGCCGGGACAGGGGGCGAGGGTCGGTGGCTACACCTTC.

V gene TRBV18 combines with J gene TRBJ1-1; 9 positions agree with TRBD1. J lost 7 bases, V lost 5 bases, and 5 bases had no gene match. This CDR3 has 13 amino acids. Per the germline V gene, CDR1 is KGHSH and CDR2 is LQKENI. The CDR3 region has the DNA TGTGCCAGCTCATCAGGACAGGGGATTGAAGCTTTCTTT. It specifies CASSSGQGIEAFF. The variable domain in full, completed from reference TRBV18 and TRBJ1-1, reads NAGVMQNPRHLVRRRGQEARLRCSPMKGHSHVYWYRQLPEEGLKFMVYLQKENIIDESGMPKERFSAEFPKEGPSILRIQQVVRGDSAAYFCASSSGQGIEAFFGQGTRLTVV.

The CDR3 spells CASSLEQKGMSLKPFYGYTF. Here the CDR3 DNA reads TGCGCCAGCAGCTTGGAACAGAAGGGGATGAGCTTGAAGCCTTTTTATGGCTACACCTTC. The V call is TRBV5-1, the J call TRBJ1-2; tentative D call: TRBD1 (5 bases). The CDR3 loop spans 20 amino acids. Trimming took off 0 bases at V and 5 bases at J, with 29 bases between the two ends. Germline CDR1 and CDR2: SGHRS and YFSETQ.

J is TRBJ2-7 and V is TRBV28; D is possibly TRBD2 (5 bases). The CDR3 has 19 residues. CDR1 MDHEN and CDR2 SYDVKM come from the germline V gene. Trimming took 2 bases from V and 2 from J, leaving 25 bases between them. The DNA for the CDR3 is TGTGCCAGCAGTTTAAGAGCCGGACTGGCGACACGAACTACCTACGAGCAGTACTTC. It yields the protein CASSLRAGLATRTTYEQYF.

The chain has TRBV9 and TRBJ2-7; 7 nucleotides match TRBD1. This CDR3 is built from 13 residues. Germline CDR1 SGDLS, CDR2 YYNGEE. V was clipped by 0 bases and J by 11 bases; unmatched bases: 8. The CDR3 DNA reads as TGTGCCAGCAGCGTAGCTCCGGGACAGATGAAGTACTTC. This codes for CASSVAPGQMKYF.

This rearrangement joins TRBV9 to TRBJ2-2; 7 bases are a match to TRBD2. This CDR3 is built from 18 residues. Germline CDR1 reads SGDLS; CDR2 reads YYNGEE. The V and J ends lost 0 bases and 1 base, in that order; junction bases with no gene match: 9. The CDR3 DNA sequence: TGTGCCAGCAGCGTAGCAATCGGACTAGTAGGGAACACCGGGGAGCTGTTTTTT. Its protein product is CASSVAIGLVGNTGELFF.

The V and J genes are TRBV10-3 and TRBJ2-5, with 11 nucleotides matching TRBD2. The J call may not be correct, given that the DNA end is closer to TRBJ2-7. The CDR3 is 16 amino acids. Germline-derived CDR1 and CDR2 are ENHRY and SYGVKD. CDR3 nucleotide sequence: TGTGCCATCAGTGGACAATCGGGACTAGCGGTCTACGAGCAGTACTTC. Its protein is CAISGQSGLAVYEQYF.